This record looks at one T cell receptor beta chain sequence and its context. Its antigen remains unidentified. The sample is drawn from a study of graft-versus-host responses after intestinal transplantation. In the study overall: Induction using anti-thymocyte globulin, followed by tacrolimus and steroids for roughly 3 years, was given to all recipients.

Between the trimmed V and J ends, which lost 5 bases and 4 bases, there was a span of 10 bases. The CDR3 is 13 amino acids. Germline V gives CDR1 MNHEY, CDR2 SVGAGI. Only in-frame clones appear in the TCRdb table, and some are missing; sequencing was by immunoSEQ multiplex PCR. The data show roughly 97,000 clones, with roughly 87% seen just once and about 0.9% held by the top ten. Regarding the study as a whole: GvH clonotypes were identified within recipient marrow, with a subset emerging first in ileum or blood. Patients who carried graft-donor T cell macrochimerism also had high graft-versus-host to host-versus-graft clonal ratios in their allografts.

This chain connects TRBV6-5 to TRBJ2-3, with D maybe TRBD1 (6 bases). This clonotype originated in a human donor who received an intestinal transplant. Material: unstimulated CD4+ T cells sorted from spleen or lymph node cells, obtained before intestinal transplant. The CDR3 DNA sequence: TGTGCCAGCAGTGAACAGGGCCCAGATACGCAGTATTTT. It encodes CASSEQGPDTQYF.